The sequence of this T cell receptor (beta chain) was determined in a study of glioma-infiltrating T cells after dendritic cell vaccination. Study-wide background: Glioblastoma patients came from Phase I and II dendritic cell vaccination trials. Findings and limits, study-wide: The cohort had few patients with full blood and tumor sets.

Between the trimmed V and J ends, which lost 5 bases and 4 bases, there was a span of 20 bases. This CDR3 contains 16 residues. CDR1 is SGHAT, CDR2 FQNNGV, per germline. Using immunoSEQ multiplex PCR, the repertoire was profiled, and TCRdb retains in-frame clones only, with some absent. This sample has 3,000 to 4,000 clones; 85% to 95% occur once, and the top ten carry roughly 5%. On this clone: The antigen is unknown.

The V and J genes are TRBV11-2 and TRBJ1-2, with D tentatively TRBD1 (6 bases). The clonotype was recovered from a human donor with glioblastoma. The sample was blood, taken before dendritic cell vaccination. The CDR3: CASSDRRWGGAYGYTF. In nucleotides, the CDR3 is TGTGCCAGCAGCGACCGAAGGTGGGGGGGCGCCTATGGCTACACCTTC.